This T cell receptor (beta chain) was obtained from a study of blood T cell repertoires in COVID-19. Study-level information: Donors in the United States, Italy and Spain gave samples during acute or convalescent COVID-19. Nucleic acid was either cDNA or gDNA, and it came from T cells, B-cell-depleted T cells, or PBMCs.

Per the germline V gene, CDR1 is SGHNT and CDR2 is YENEEA. Between the trimmed V and J ends, which lost 3 bases and 0 bases, there was a span of 9 bases. The CDR3 has 15 amino acids. Original data processing: Amplification with reference gene primers provided the estimates of nucleated cell counts. The assay was immunoSEQ multiplex PCR, and TCRdb's table has in-frame clones only and misses some. The DNA was the basis for D and trimming; V, J and clone size are from that table. The sample comprises 95,000 to 150,000 clones, around 76% of which are singletons, and 2.3% rests with the top ten. The sequenced material came from peripheral blood. The TCR originated in a man between 70 and 80 years old with acute or convalescent COVID-19. The rearrangement joins TRBV11-3 to TRBJ2-1, with D unresolved. CDR3 in DNA: TGTGCCAGCAGCTTTTTCCACAGCTCCTACAATGAGCAGTTCTTC. Its protein product is CASSFFHSSYNEQFF.